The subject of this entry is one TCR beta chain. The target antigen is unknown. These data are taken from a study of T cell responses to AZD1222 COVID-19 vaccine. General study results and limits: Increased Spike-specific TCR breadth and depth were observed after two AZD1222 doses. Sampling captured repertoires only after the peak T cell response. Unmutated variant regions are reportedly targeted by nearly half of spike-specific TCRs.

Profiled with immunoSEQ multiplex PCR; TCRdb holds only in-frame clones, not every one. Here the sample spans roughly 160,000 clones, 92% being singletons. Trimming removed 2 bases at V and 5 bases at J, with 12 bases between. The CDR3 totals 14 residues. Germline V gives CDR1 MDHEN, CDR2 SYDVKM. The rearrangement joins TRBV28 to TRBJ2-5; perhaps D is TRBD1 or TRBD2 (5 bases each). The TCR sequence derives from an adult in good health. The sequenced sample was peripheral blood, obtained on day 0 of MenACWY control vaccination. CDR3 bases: TGTGCCAGCAGTTTAGGGAGACAGAGCGAGACCCAGTACTTC. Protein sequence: CASSLGRQSETQYF.